This T cell receptor beta chain was sequenced in a study of T cells in Graves' hyperthyroidism and ophthalmopathy. The CDR3 regions of TCR beta were amplified from RNA transcripts. Primed by the HTBI set, a first-round RT-PCR was run on the TCR CDR3. TCRdb called the multiplex PCR reads again in MiXCR, with one record for every CDR3 protein. The sample has 400,000 or so distinct CDR3 sequences; roughly 15% are singletons. This clonotype was seen at least ten times. This CDR3 spans 14 amino acids. V was pared by 3 bases and J by 4 bases, with 12 bases between. Germline CDR1 reads SNHLY; CDR2 reads FYNNEI.

This TCR was sampled from a woman aged 55-70 years with Graves' ophthalmopathy. V and J are TRBV2 and TRBJ2-5; possibly TRBD2 for D (5 bases). What was sequenced was blood. This CDR3 is CASSEPPRGETQYF. In DNA form, the CDR3 reads TGTGCCAGCAGTGAGCCACCCCGGGGAGAGACCCAGTACTTC.